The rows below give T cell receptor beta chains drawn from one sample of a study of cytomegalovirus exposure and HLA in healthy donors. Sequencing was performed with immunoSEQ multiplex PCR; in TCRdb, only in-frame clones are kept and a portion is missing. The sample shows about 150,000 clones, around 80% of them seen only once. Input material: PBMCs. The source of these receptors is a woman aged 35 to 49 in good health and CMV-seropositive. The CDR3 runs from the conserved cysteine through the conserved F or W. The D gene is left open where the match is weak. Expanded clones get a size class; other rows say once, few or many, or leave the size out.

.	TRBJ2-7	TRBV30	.	CAGMKRTLDYEQYF	TGTGCCGGGATGAAACGGACACTTGACTACGAGCAGTACTTC
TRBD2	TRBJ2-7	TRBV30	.	CAWSVTSGPSYEQYF	TGTGCCTGGAGTGTCACTAGCGGGCCCTCCTACGAGCAGTACTTC
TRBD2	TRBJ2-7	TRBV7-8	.	CASSLTSGRSYGQYF	TGTGCCAGCAGCTTGACTAGCGGGAGATCCTACGGGCAGTACTTC
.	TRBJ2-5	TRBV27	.	CASSASGETQYF	TGTGCCAGCAGTGCCTCCGGGGAGACCCAGTACTTC
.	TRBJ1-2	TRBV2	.	CASSLTPGTNYGYTF	TGTGCCAGCAGTCTAACCCCAGGGACTAACTATGGCTACACCTTC
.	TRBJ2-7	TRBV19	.	CASSGGTESSYEQYF	TGTGCCAGTAGTGGCGGGACGGAAAGCTCCTACGAGCAGTACTTC
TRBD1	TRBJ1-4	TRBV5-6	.	CASSPRGQGEKLFF	TGTGCCAGCAGCCCTCGGGGACAGGGTGAAAAACTGTTTTTT
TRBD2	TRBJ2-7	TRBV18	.	CASSPTSGPYEQYF	TGTGCCAGCTCACCGACTAGCGGACCTTACGAGCAGTACTTC
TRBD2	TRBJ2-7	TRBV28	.	CASSLITSGSSYEQYF	TGTGCCAGCAGTTTGATCACTAGCGGATCCTCCTACGAGCAGTACTTC
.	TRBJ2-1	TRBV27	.	CASSPHRVVHNEQFF	TGTGCCAGCAGTCCACACAGGGTTGTGCACAATGAGCAGTTCTTC
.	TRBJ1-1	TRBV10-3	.	CAMGSGITEAFF	TGTGCCATGGGTTCGGGGATCACTGAAGCTTTCTTT
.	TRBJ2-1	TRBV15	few	CATSRDRQGNYYNEQFF	TGTGCCACCAGCAGAGATCGTCAGGGAAATTATTACAATGAGCAGTTCTTC
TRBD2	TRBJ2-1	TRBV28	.	CASHSRGTSGRTNEQFF	TGTGCCAGCCATTCACGCGGGACTAGCGGGAGGACGAATGAGCAGTTCTTC
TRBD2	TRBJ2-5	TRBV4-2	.	CASSQGTSSRGETQYF	TGTGCCAGCAGCCAGGGGACTAGCTCTCGGGGTGAGACCCAGTACTTC
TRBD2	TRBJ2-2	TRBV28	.	CASSLVLADTGELFF	TGTGCCAGCAGTTTAGTACTAGCGGACACCGGGGAGCTGTTTTTT
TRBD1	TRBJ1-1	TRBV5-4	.	CASSGGLYTEAFF	TGTGCCAGCTCAGGGGGTTTATACACTGAAGCTTTCTTT
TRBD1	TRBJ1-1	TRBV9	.	CASSEDGQGINTEAFF	TGTGCCAGCAGCGAGGATGGACAGGGGATTAACACTGAAGCTTTCTTT
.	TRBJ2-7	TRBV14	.	CASSPWGGTYEQYF	TGTGCCAGCAGCCCTTGGGGAGGAACCTACGAGCAGTACTTC
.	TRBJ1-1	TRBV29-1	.	CSVKTGSDTEAFF	TGCAGCGTTAAGACAGGTTCGGACACTGAAGCTTTCTTT
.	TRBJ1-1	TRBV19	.	CASTPLGQGPEAFF	TGTGCCAGTACCCCCTTGGGGCAGGGCCCTGAAGCTTTCTTT
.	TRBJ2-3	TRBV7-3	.	CASSANHGANTDTQYF	TGTGCCAGCAGCGCCAATCATGGGGCTAACACAGATACGCAGTATTTT
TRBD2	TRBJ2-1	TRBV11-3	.	CASSREAYNEQFF	TGTGCCAGCAGCCGGGAGGCTTACAATGAGCAGTTCTTC
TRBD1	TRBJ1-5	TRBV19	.	CASSIEGMGTANQPQHF	TGTGCCAGTAGTATTGAGGGGATGGGGACAGCTAATCAGCCCCAGCATTTT
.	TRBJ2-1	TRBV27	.	CASSNTQGNEQFF	TGTGCCAGCAGTAACACACAGGGCAATGAGCAGTTCTTC
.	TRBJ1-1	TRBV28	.	CASSSGHPNTEAFF	TGTGCCAGCAGTTCGGGACACCCGAACACTGAAGCTTTCTTT
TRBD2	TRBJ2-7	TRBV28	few	CASSFGLAGAYEQYF	TGTGCCAGCAGTTTCGGACTAGCGGGAGCCTACGAGCAGTACTTC
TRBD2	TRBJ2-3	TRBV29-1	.	CSVSTSGGPDTQYF	TGCAGCGTTAGCACTAGCGGAGGCCCAGATACGCAGTATTTT
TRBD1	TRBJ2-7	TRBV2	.	CARPGQGYDEQYF	TGTGCCAGACCGGGACAGGGATATGACGAGCAGTACTTC
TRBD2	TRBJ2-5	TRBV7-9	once	CASSLAGGKETQYF	TGTGCCAGCAGCTTAGCGGGAGGGAAAGAGACCCAGTACTTC
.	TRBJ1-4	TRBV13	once	CASSTTGNLAPEKLFF	TGTGCCAGCAGTACGACAGGAAACCTCGCTCCTGAAAAACTGTTTTTT
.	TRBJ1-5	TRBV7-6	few	CASSPSVNQPQHF	TGTGCCAGCAGTCCTAGCGTTAATCAGCCCCAGCATTTT
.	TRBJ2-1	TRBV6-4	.	CASSDSANSYNEQFF	TGTGCCAGCAGTGACTCAGCTAACTCCTACAATGAGCAGTTCTTC
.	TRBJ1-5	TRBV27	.	CASSLGQFNQPQHF	TGTGCCAGCAGTTTAGGACAATTCAATCAGCCCCAGCATTTT
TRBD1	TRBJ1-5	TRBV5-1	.	CASSLGGQGAGQPQHF	TGCGCCAGCAGCTTGGGGGGACAGGGGGCTGGTCAGCCCCAGCATTTT
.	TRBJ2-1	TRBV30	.	CAWRRGDRDFNEQFF	TGTGCCTGGAGGCGAGGAGATAGAGATTTCAATGAGCAGTTCTTC
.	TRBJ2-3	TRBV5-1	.	CASSLRGGSLTGTDTQYF	TGCGCCAGCAGCTTGAGGGGCGGCAGCCTAACTGGCACAGATACGCAGTATTTT
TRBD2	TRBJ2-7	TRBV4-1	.	CASSQDSGLAGVYEQYF	TGCGCCAGCAGCCAAGATTCGGGACTAGCGGGGGTCTACGAGCAGTACTTC
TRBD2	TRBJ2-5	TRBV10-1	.	CASSESGLAGSRETQYF	TGCGCCAGCAGTGAGTCGGGACTAGCGGGATCACGCGAGACCCAGTACTTC
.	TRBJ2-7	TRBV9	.	CASSVAGAAEQYF	TGTGCCAGCAGCGTAGCGGGAGCAGCCGAGCAGTACTTC
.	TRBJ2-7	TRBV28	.	CASSSSGSFYEQYF	TGTGCCAGCAGTTCGTCGGGGAGCTTCTACGAGCAGTACTTC
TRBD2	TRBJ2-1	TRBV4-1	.	CASSQVDMGLVGYNEQFF	TGCGCCAGCAGCCAAGTCGATATGGGACTAGTGGGTTACAATGAGCAGTTCTTC
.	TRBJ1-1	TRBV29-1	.	CSVGGSVNTEAFF	TGCAGCGTTGGGGGCAGCGTTAACACTGAAGCTTTCTTT
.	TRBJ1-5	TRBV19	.	CASRTEGLSNQPQHF	TGTGCCAGTAGGACAGAAGGGCTTAGCAATCAGCCCCAGCATTTT
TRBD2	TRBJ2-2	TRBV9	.	CASSEEAGANTGELFF	TGTGCCAGCAGCGAGGAAGCGGGAGCGAACACCGGGGAGCTGTTTTTT
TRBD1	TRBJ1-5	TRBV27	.	CASSPGTGSNQPQHF	TGTGCCAGCAGTCCCGGGACAGGGAGCAATCAGCCCCAGCATTTT
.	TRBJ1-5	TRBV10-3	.	CAISEGQGQQPQHF	TGTGCCATCAGTGAGGGTCAGGGTCAACAGCCCCAGCATTTT
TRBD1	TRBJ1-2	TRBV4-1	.	CASSPRDREGYTF	TGCGCCAGCAGCCCCCGGGACAGAGAGGGCTACACCTTC
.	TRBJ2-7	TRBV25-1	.	CASSAGFYEQYF	TGTGCCAGCAGTGCGGGGTTTTACGAGCAGTACTTC
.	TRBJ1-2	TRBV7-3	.	CASSSKGIGDYGYTF	TGTGCCAGCAGCTCAAAAGGGATAGGGGACTATGGCTACACCTTC
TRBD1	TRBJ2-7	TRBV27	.	CASSKATGGSYEQYF	TGTGCCAGCAGTAAAGCAACAGGGGGCTCCTACGAGCAGTACTTC